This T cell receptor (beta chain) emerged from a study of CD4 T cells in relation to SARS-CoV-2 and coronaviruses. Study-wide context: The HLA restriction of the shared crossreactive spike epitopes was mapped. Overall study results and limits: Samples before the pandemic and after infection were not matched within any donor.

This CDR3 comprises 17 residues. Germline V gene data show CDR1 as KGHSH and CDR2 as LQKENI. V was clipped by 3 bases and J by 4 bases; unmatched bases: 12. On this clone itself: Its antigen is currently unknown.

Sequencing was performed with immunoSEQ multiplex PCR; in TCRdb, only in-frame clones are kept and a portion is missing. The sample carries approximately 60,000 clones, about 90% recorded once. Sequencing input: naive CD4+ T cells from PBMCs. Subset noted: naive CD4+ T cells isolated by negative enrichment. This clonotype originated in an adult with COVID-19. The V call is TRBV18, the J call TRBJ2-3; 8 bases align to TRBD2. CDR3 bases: TGTGCCAGCTCACCGACAAAAAGCGGGAGTATGGCAGATACGCAGTATTTT. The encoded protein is CASSPTKSGSMADTQYF.